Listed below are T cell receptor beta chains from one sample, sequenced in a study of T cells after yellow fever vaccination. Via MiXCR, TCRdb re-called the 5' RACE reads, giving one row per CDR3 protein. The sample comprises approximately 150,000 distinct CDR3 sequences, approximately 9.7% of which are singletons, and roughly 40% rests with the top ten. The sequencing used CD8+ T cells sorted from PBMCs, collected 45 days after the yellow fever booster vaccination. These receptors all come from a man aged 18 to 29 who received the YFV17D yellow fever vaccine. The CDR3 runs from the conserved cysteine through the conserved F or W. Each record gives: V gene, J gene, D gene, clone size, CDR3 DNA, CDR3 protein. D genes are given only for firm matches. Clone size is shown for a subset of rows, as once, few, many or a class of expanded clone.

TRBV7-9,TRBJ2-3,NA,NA,TGTGCCAGCAGCCACACAGGGGAGGAGAAGGATACGCAGTATTTT,CASSHTGEEKDTQYF
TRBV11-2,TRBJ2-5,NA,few,TGTGCCAGCACCTATGCAGGGTCTAAAGAGACCCAGTACTTC,CASTYAGSKETQYF
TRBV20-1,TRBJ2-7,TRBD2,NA,TGCAGTGCCATCAGCGGGGCCGGTTACGAGCAGTACTTC,CSAISGAGYEQYF
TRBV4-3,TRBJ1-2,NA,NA,TGCGCCAGCAGCCAAGATCAGGTGAATTCTAACTATGGCTACACCTTC,CASSQDQVNSNYGYTF
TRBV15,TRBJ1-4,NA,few,TGTGCCACCAGCAGAGGTTCCGCGGACTCTAATGAAAAACTGTTTTTT,CATSRGSADSNEKLFF
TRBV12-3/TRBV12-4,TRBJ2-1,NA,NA,TGTGCCAGCAGTTTAGGGCCCCAGAATGAGCAGTTCTTC,CASSLGPQNEQFF
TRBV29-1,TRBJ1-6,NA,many,TGCAGCGTTGGAATAGGACCATGCCACTTT,CSVGIGPCHF
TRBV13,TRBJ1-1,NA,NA,TGTGCCAGCAGCCCACCGGGGGGTGGACCGCCGGGGGCTTTCTTT,CASSPPGGGPPGAFF
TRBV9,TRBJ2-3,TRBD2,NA,TGTGCCAGCAGCTCCCGGGAGCGGGGAGATACGCAGTATTTT,CASSSRERGDTQYF
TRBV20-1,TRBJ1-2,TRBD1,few,TGCAGTGCTGGGCCCCAACAGGGGGATTATGGCTACACCTTC,CSAGPQQGDYGYTF
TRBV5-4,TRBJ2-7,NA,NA,TGTGCCAGCAGCTTGGTTGCCGGGGGCTACGAGCAGTACTTC,CASSLVAGGYEQYF
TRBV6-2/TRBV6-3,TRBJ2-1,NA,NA,TGTGCCAGCAGTTCCGGGACTGGGGCCCGATACAATGAGCAGTTCTTC,CASSSGTGARYNEQFF
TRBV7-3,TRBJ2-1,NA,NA,TGTGCCAGCAGCTTAACTGGGGTTGGTCCGAACAATGAGCAGTTCTTC,CASSLTGVGPNNEQFF
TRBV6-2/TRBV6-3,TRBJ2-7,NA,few,TGTGCCAGCAGTTACTCCACAGTGCGGGGTGACTACCCCTACGAGCAGTACTTC,CASSYSTVRGDYPYEQYF